This is a list of T cell receptor beta chains from one sample in a study of regulatory T cells in long-lasting Graves disease. TCRdb reanalysed the multiplex PCR reads using MiXCR and keeps one entry per CDR3 protein. The table has 350,000 to 450,000 distinct CDR3 sequences, around 20% seen once. Sequenced material: peripheral blood mononuclear cells (PBMCs), taken when the disease was refractory, from a patient treated with antithyroid drugs. The source of these receptors is a female donor with Graves disease. Both conserved end residues are part of each CDR3. A D gene is named only where the DNA matches it firmly. The size field is filled for only some rows; it gives once, few, many or a size class.

D gene: TRBD2; CDR3 length: 14; J gene: TRBJ2-7; clone size: NA; V gene: TRBV20-1; CDR3 protein: CSAVGTSLSYEQYF; CDR3 DNA: TGCAGTGCCGTAGGGACTAGCCTCTCCTACGAGCAGTACTTC
D gene: TRBD1; CDR3 length: 15; J gene: TRBJ1-3; clone size: many; V gene: TRBV28; CDR3 protein: CASSSGQLSGNTIYF; CDR3 DNA: TGTGCCAGCAGCTCGGGACAGCTCTCTGGAAACACCATATATTTT
D gene: NA; CDR3 length: 14; J gene: TRBJ2-2; clone size: many; V gene: TRBV5-1; CDR3 protein: CASSLVQITGELFF; CDR3 DNA: TGCGCCAGCAGCTTGGTGCAGATCACCGGGGAGCTGTTTTTT
D gene: NA; CDR3 length: 17; J gene: TRBJ2-6; clone size: NA; V gene: TRBV6-1; CDR3 protein: CASSERVWSSGANVLTF; CDR3 DNA: TGTGCCAGCAGTGAAAGAGTCTGGAGCTCTGGGGCCAACGTCCTGACTTTC
D gene: NA; CDR3 length: 14; J gene: TRBJ2-7; clone size: few; V gene: TRBV6-2/TRBV6-3; CDR3 protein: CASSYSQGGYEQYF; CDR3 DNA: TGTGCCAGCAGTTACTCGCAGGGTGGGTACGAGCAGTACTTC
D gene: TRBD1; CDR3 length: 15; J gene: TRBJ1-1; clone size: NA; V gene: TRBV13; CDR3 protein: CASSFTGGMGTEAFF; CDR3 DNA: TGTGCCAGCAGCTTTACAGGGGGTATGGGAACTGAAGCTTTCTTT
D gene: NA; CDR3 length: 13; J gene: TRBJ1-5; clone size: NA; V gene: TRBV30; CDR3 protein: CAWAGGGNQPQHF; CDR3 DNA: TGTGCCTGGGCGGGCGGAGGCAATCAGCCCCAGCATTTT
D gene: TRBD1; CDR3 length: 15; J gene: TRBJ2-3; clone size: NA; V gene: TRBV7-9; CDR3 protein: CASSLADRVPDTQYF; CDR3 DNA: TGTGCCAGCAGCTTAGCGGACAGGGTTCCAGATACGCAGTATTTT
D gene: NA; CDR3 length: 12; J gene: TRBJ1-4; clone size: NA; V gene: TRBV2; CDR3 protein: CASRDWGEKLFF; CDR3 DNA: TGTGCCAGCCGAGATTGGGGTGAAAAACTGTTTTTT
D gene: NA; CDR3 length: 14; J gene: TRBJ2-5; clone size: NA; V gene: TRBV2; CDR3 protein: CASRAVAAQETQYF; CDR3 DNA: TGTGCCAGCAGGGCCGTGGCGGCTCAAGAGACCCAGTACTTC
D gene: TRBD2; CDR3 length: 17; J gene: TRBJ2-7; clone size: few; V gene: TRBV5-1; CDR3 protein: CASRPSNKREGRYEQYF; CDR3 DNA: TGCGCCAGCCGCCCTTCTAACAAGCGGGAGGGCCGCTACGAGCAGTACTTC
D gene: TRBD1; CDR3 length: 15; J gene: TRBJ1-5; clone size: NA; V gene: TRBV19; CDR3 protein: CASSMGNRGFQPQHF; CDR3 DNA: TGTGCCAGTAGTATGGGCAACAGGGGATTTCAGCCCCAGCATTTT
D gene: NA; CDR3 length: 15; J gene: TRBJ1-6; clone size: NA; V gene: TRBV10-2; CDR3 protein: CASSESTSGVSPLHF; CDR3 DNA: TGCGCCAGCAGTGAGTCGACGTCGGGGGTTTCACCCCTCCACTTT
D gene: NA; CDR3 length: 14; J gene: TRBJ2-3; clone size: NA; V gene: TRBV18; CDR3 protein: CASSPSAVPDTQYF; CDR3 DNA: TGTGCCAGCTCACCGTCAGCGGTACCAGATACGCAGTATTTT
D gene: NA; CDR3 length: 14; J gene: TRBJ2-5; clone size: many; V gene: TRBV18; CDR3 protein: CASSRQAEQETQYF; CDR3 DNA: TGTGCCAGCTCACGACAGGCAGAGCAAGAGACCCAGTACTTC
D gene: NA; CDR3 length: 14; J gene: TRBJ2-7; clone size: many; V gene: TRBV12-3/TRBV12-4; CDR3 protein: CASSHRQVGYEQYF; CDR3 DNA: TGTGCCAGCAGTCACCGACAGGTGGGCTACGAGCAGTACTTC
D gene: NA; CDR3 length: 13; J gene: TRBJ2-7; clone size: few; V gene: TRBV3-1; CDR3 protein: CASSWRVAYEQYF; CDR3 DNA: TGTGCCAGCTCGTGGCGGGTTGCCTACGAGCAGTACTTC
D gene: NA; CDR3 length: 16; J gene: TRBJ2-4; clone size: NA; V gene: TRBV29-1; CDR3 protein: CSVIIEQGIAKNIQYF; CDR3 DNA: TGCAGCGTTATAATAGAACAGGGTATCGCCAAAAACATTCAGTACTTC
D gene: TRBD2; CDR3 length: 17; J gene: TRBJ2-7; clone size: NA; V gene: TRBV7-9; CDR3 protein: CASSYPGTSGNSYEQYF; CDR3 DNA: TGTGCCAGCAGCTATCCCGGGACTAGCGGGAATTCCTACGAGCAGTACTTC
D gene: NA; CDR3 length: 15; J gene: TRBJ2-7; clone size: many; V gene: TRBV28; CDR3 protein: CASRSKTGLSYEQYF; CDR3 DNA: TGTGCCAGCAGGAGTAAGACAGGACTCTCCTACGAGCAGTACTTC
D gene: TRBD2; CDR3 length: 15; J gene: TRBJ2-5; clone size: NA; V gene: TRBV2; CDR3 protein: CASSWTSGGGETQYF; CDR3 DNA: TGTGCCAGCAGCTGGACTAGCGGAGGGGGAGAGACCCAGTACTTC
D gene: TRBD1; CDR3 length: 17; J gene: TRBJ1-4; clone size: many; V gene: TRBV25-1; CDR3 protein: CASKSASAGTANEKLFF; CDR3 DNA: TGTGCCAGCAAATCCGCCTCAGCCGGGACAGCTAATGAAAAACTGTTTTTT
D gene: TRBD2; CDR3 length: 15; J gene: TRBJ2-2; clone size: many; V gene: TRBV11-2; CDR3 protein: CASSLSRGVTGELFF; CDR3 DNA: TGTGCCAGCAGCTTATCCCGGGGGGTCACCGGGGAGCTGTTTTTT
D gene: TRBD2; CDR3 length: 18; J gene: TRBJ2-7; clone size: many; V gene: TRBV10-3; CDR3 protein: CAISESGGGLAGVYEQYF; CDR3 DNA: TGTGCCATCAGTGAGTCGGGGGGGGGACTAGCGGGAGTCTACGAGCAGTACTTC
D gene: NA; CDR3 length: 14; J gene: TRBJ1-2; clone size: many; V gene: TRBV10-2; CDR3 protein: CASRKGTDRYGYTF; CDR3 DNA: TGCGCCAGCAGAAAAGGGACGGATCGCTATGGCTACACCTTC
D gene: NA; CDR3 length: 15; J gene: TRBJ2-7; clone size: many; V gene: TRBV3-1; CDR3 protein: CASSQDLRTHHEQYF; CDR3 DNA: TGTGCCAGCAGCCAAGATCTAAGGACACACCACGAGCAGTACTTC
D gene: NA; CDR3 length: 14; J gene: TRBJ1-1; clone size: many; V gene: TRBV2; CDR3 protein: CASRGEAVNTEAFF; CDR3 DNA: TGTGCCAGCAGAGGGGAGGCAGTGAACACTGAAGCTTTCTTT
D gene: NA; CDR3 length: 15; J gene: TRBJ2-7; clone size: many; V gene: TRBV27; CDR3 protein: CASSSQGTGTYEQYF; CDR3 DNA: TGTGCCAGCAGTTCCCAGGGTACAGGGACCTACGAGCAGTACTTC
D gene: NA; CDR3 length: 16; J gene: TRBJ2-5; clone size: NA; V gene: TRBV4-1; CDR3 protein: CASSPKWVSAQETQYF; CDR3 DNA: TGCGCCAGCAGCCCAAAGTGGGTGTCGGCCCAAGAGACCCAGTACTTC
D gene: TRBD1; CDR3 length: 15; J gene: TRBJ2-7; clone size: many; V gene: TRBV28; CDR3 protein: CASSRGQATTYEQYF; CDR3 DNA: TGTGCCAGCAGCCGAGGACAGGCAACCACCTACGAGCAGTACTTC
D gene: TRBD2; CDR3 length: 16; J gene: TRBJ2-1; clone size: NA; V gene: TRBV27; CDR3 protein: CASSPTLAALNNEQFF; CDR3 DNA: TGTGCCAGCAGCCCTACCCTAGCGGCGCTAAACAATGAGCAGTTCTTC
D gene: NA; CDR3 length: 15; J gene: TRBJ2-7; clone size: many; V gene: TRBV27; CDR3 protein: CASSRYSGTNYEQYF; CDR3 DNA: TGTGCCAGCAGCCGCTACAGCGGGACAAACTACGAGCAGTACTTC
D gene: TRBD1; CDR3 length: 16; J gene: TRBJ1-2; clone size: many; V gene: TRBV5-1; CDR3 protein: CASSSLGQDNVYGYTF; CDR3 DNA: TGCGCCAGCAGCTCTCTGGGACAGGACAACGTCTATGGCTACACCTTC
D gene: NA; CDR3 length: 14; J gene: TRBJ1-4; clone size: many; V gene: TRBV20-1; CDR3 protein: CSARDPLGHEKLFF; CDR3 DNA: TGCAGTGCTAGAGATCCGTTAGGTCATGAAAAACTGTTTTTT
D gene: NA; CDR3 length: 14; J gene: TRBJ2-7; clone size: NA; V gene: TRBV20-1; CDR3 protein: CSATSPRSSYEQYF; CDR3 DNA: TGCAGTGCAACAAGTCCGAGGAGCTCCTACGAGCAGTACTTC
D gene: NA; CDR3 length: 13; J gene: TRBJ1-1; clone size: NA; V gene: TRBV27; CDR3 protein: CASSFGGATVAFF; CDR3 DNA: TGTGCCAGCAGTTTCGGGGGGGCGACTGTAGCTTTCTTT
D gene: NA; CDR3 length: 15; J gene: TRBJ2-7; clone size: few; V gene: TRBV6-1; CDR3 protein: CASSEIGALRDEQYF; CDR3 DNA: TGTGCCAGCAGTGAAATTGGGGCTTTGAGGGACGAGCAGTACTTC
D gene: NA; CDR3 length: 12; J gene: TRBJ2-2; clone size: few; V gene: TRBV29-1; CDR3 protein: CSAGPNTGELFF; CDR3 DNA: TGCAGCGCAGGTCCGAACACCGGGGAGCTGTTTTTT
D gene: TRBD1; CDR3 length: 15; J gene: TRBJ1-1; clone size: NA; V gene: TRBV6-9; CDR3 protein: CASSSKGQENTEAFF; CDR3 DNA: TGTGCCAGCAGTTCCAAAGGACAGGAGAACACTGAAGCTTTCTTT
D gene: NA; CDR3 length: 14; J gene: TRBJ1-3; clone size: few; V gene: TRBV11-2; CDR3 protein: CASSLDPGENTIYF; CDR3 DNA: TGTGCCAGCAGCTTAGACCCGGGCGAAAACACCATATATTTT
D gene: TRBD2; CDR3 length: 16; J gene: TRBJ2-2; clone size: NA; V gene: TRBV6-1; CDR3 protein: CAISEGLAGGTGELFF; CDR3 DNA: TGTGCCATCAGTGAGGGACTAGCGGGAGGCACCGGGGAGCTGTTTTTT
D gene: NA; CDR3 length: 13; J gene: TRBJ2-2; clone size: few; V gene: TRBV30; CDR3 protein: CAWSPRFGGELFF; CDR3 DNA: TGTGCCTGGAGCCCAAGGTTCGGCGGGGAGCTGTTTTTT
D gene: TRBD1; CDR3 length: 13; J gene: TRBJ2-7; clone size: many; V gene: TRBV5-1; CDR3 protein: CASSTDRSLEQYF; CDR3 DNA: TGCGCCAGCAGCACGGACAGGAGTCTTGAGCAGTACTTC
D gene: TRBD1; CDR3 length: 14; J gene: TRBJ2-2; clone size: many; V gene: TRBV3-1; CDR3 protein: CASSLRGPTGELFF; CDR3 DNA: TGTGCCAGCAGCCTCAGGGGGCCCACCGGGGAGCTGTTTTTT
D gene: TRBD2; CDR3 length: 16; J gene: TRBJ2-3; clone size: many; V gene: TRBV2; CDR3 protein: CASRLTGTITTDTQYF; CDR3 DNA: TGTGCCAGCAGACTAACCGGGACTATTACTACAGATACGCAGTATTTT
D gene: NA; CDR3 length: 14; J gene: TRBJ2-7; clone size: NA; V gene: TRBV20-1; CDR3 protein: CSARRSARIYEQYF; CDR3 DNA: TGCAGTGCTAGAAGGAGCGCCAGAATCTACGAGCAGTACTTC
D gene: TRBD2; CDR3 length: 16; J gene: TRBJ2-7; clone size: many; V gene: TRBV28; CDR3 protein: CASSLSWTSGLYEQYF; CDR3 DNA: TGTGCCAGCAGTCTATCCTGGACTAGCGGGCTCTACGAGCAGTACTTC
D gene: NA; CDR3 length: 16; J gene: TRBJ1-5; clone size: many; V gene: TRBV28; CDR3 protein: CASTEGGMYSNQPQHF; CDR3 DNA: TGTGCCAGCACCGAGGGGGGGATGTATAGCAATCAGCCCCAGCATTTT